This is a list of T cell receptor beta chains from one sample in a study of regulatory and conventional T cells in breast cancer. Each CDR3 protein is one row after TCRdb ran MiXCR on the PCR reads. Among fewer than 20,000 distinct CDR3 sequences, approximately 29% were seen once, and the ten largest hold less than 2%. Sequenced material: conventional T cells from blood. These receptors all come from a female donor in good health. Each CDR3 is given without its conserved first and last residue.

TRBV9	TRBJ2-7	ASSPVAGSSYEQY
TRBV5-1	TRBJ2-7	ASRNPLQGTEPYEQC
TRBV7-2	TRBJ2-5	ASSLESKRKTQY
TRBV7-2	TRBJ1-2	ASSLGASYGYT
TRBV12-3/TRBV12-4	TRBJ1-2	TSSLGAGGNYGYT
TRBV12-3/TRBV12-4	TRBJ2-5	ASSLSGSGETQY
TRBV6-1	TRBJ1-6	ASSEVRQAEGSYNSPLH
TRBV7-2	TRBJ2-1	ASSLALVGNEQF
TRBV7-2	TRBJ2-1	ASSLGTSEQF
TRBV7-2	TRBJ1-1	ASSLRQGGLMNTEAF
TRBV7-2	TRBJ1-5	ASSAKGQGGNQPQH
TRBV6-5	TRBJ2-3	ASMGSADRTDTQY
TRBV7-2	TRBJ1-5	ASSTLGGSQH
TRBV29-1	TRBJ2-1	SVGSGNEQF
TRBV7-9	TRBJ2-2	ASRRGLGEGAGELF
TRBV6-5	TRBJ1-1	ASQDRDRNTEAF
TRBV2	TRBJ1-1	ASTVMGPPGAF
TRBV7-2	TRBJ2-3	ASSAAGTAFTDTQY
TRBV5-8	TRBJ1-2	ASSLGGAGADGYT
TRBV7-8	TRBJ2-7	ASSPAGGTAETYEQY
TRBV6-1	TRBJ2-3	ASSVQGGGADTQY
TRBV4-2	TRBJ1-6	ASSLGRQTDSPLH
TRBV12-3/TRBV12-4	TRBJ1-2	ASSLVGQGPYRYT
TRBV7-2	TRBJ2-7	ASSLLGYEQY
TRBV5-1	TRBJ1-1	ASSQQGAGTEAF
TRBV12-3/TRBV12-4	TRBJ2-1	ASSGRRTSYNEQF
TRBV2	TRBJ1-1	ASSDSGSLNTEAF
TRBV29-1	TRBJ2-6	SVGYSGAIVLT
TRBV2	TRBJ2-1	ASSMEGARLPNEQF
TRBV4-2	TRBJ2-1	ASSQDLLREQF
TRBV6-4	TRBJ2-1	ASSPEAGSYNEQF
TRBV7-9	TRBJ1-1	ASSGASGGDYTGAF
TRBV12-3/TRBV12-4	TRBJ2-7	ASSSLLSGSFWYEQY
TRBV29-1	TRBJ2-5	SVEDQGRLAGGGTQY